This entry features one TCR beta chain sequence. In the PCR, 60 Vbeta and 13 Jbeta primers were used. The assay was immunoSEQ multiplex PCR, and TCRdb's table has in-frame clones only and misses some. The sample has roughly 130,000 clones; about 80% are singletons. The record originates from a study of cytomegalovirus exposure and HLA in healthy donors. The germline V gene has CDR1 SEHNR and CDR2 FQNEAQ (reference sequence). There are 16 residues in the CDR3. V lost 2 bases to trimming and J lost 0 bases, with 12 bases between them. The chain uses TRBV7-9 and TRBJ2-3, with a tentative D call TRBD2 (5 bases). The source is a male donor in good health and CMV-seropositive. The sequenced sample consisted of PBMCs. This CDR3 is CASSLLANPSTDTQYF. CDR3 sequence (DNA): TGTGCCAGCAGCTTACTAGCTAATCCTAGCACAGATACGCAGTATTTT.